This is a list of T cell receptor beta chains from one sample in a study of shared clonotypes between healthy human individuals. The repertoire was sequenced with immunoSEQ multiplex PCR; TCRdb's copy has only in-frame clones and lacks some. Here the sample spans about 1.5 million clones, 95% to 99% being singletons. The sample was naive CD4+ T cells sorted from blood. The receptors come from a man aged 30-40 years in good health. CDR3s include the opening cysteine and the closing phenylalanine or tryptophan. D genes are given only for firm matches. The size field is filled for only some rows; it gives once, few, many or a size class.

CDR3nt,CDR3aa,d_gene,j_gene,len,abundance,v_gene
TGTGCCAGCAGCAGGGACGCCGGACAGGAGCAGTTCTTC,CASSRDAGQEQFF,.,TRBJ2-1,13,once,TRBV11-2
TGTGCCAGCAGCCCCAGGGGGCTGAACTATGGCTACACCTTC,CASSPRGLNYGYTF,TRBD1,TRBJ1-2,14,.,TRBV7-2
TGTGCCAGCAGCTTGTCAGATACCTACGAGCAGTACTTC,CASSLSDTYEQYF,.,TRBJ2-7,13,.,TRBV5-5
TGCGCCAGCAGCCTAGCGGCCCCGGGCCCCGGGGAGCTGTTTTTT,CASSLAAPGPGELFF,TRBD2,TRBJ2-2,15,.,TRBV5-1
TGTGCCAGCAGTTCACAGGGCCCTGCCTACGAGCAGTACTTC,CASSSQGPAYEQYF,.,TRBJ2-7,14,once,TRBV27
TGTGCCAGCAGCTTAGGGCTAGCGGGAGCCTTCTACGAGCAGTACTTC,CASSLGLAGAFYEQYF,TRBD2,TRBJ2-7,16,.,TRBV7-6
TGTGCCAGCAGCTTAATGGGACGATCGGATACGCAGTATTTT,CASSLMGRSDTQYF,.,TRBJ2-3,14,.,TRBV7-9
TGTGCCAGCAGCTTAGTAGGAGATGCTTCGGGAAGTAACACTGAAGCTTTCTTT,CASSLVGDASGSNTEAFF,.,TRBJ1-1,18,.,TRBV7-9
TGTGCCAGCAGTTACGGGGGAGCCACAGATACGCAGTATTTT,CASSYGGATDTQYF,.,TRBJ2-3,14,once,TRBV6-5
TGTGCCAGCCAGTCCGACCAGAGCTTC,CASQSDQSF,.,TRBJ2-7,9,.,TRBV6-4
TGCGCCAGCAGCTTGGAAAGGGGCGAAGATGAGCAGTTCTTC,CASSLERGEDEQFF,.,TRBJ2-1,14,.,TRBV5-1
TGTGCCAGCAGCATAGGACTAGCGGCCGGGAATGAGCAGTTCTTC,CASSIGLAAGNEQFF,TRBD2,TRBJ2-1,15,.,TRBV7-2
TGTGCCAGCAGTTACGAAAGGAGGGGAGATGGCTACACCTTC,CASSYERRGDGYTF,.,TRBJ1-2,14,.,TRBV6-6
TGCGCCAGCAGCAAGCGGGAGGGCCCCGATGAGCAGTTCTTC,CASSKREGPDEQFF,TRBD2,TRBJ2-1,14,.,TRBV5-1
TGCGCCAGCAGCCAAGACGTGGCGGGAGGGCTCCAAGAGACCCAGTACTTC,CASSQDVAGGLQETQYF,TRBD2,TRBJ2-5,17,.,TRBV4-1
TGTGCCAGCAGTACCCCTTCTGCGGGAGGGCCTGGGGAGACCCAGTACTTC,CASSTPSAGGPGETQYF,TRBD2,TRBJ2-5,17,.,TRBV27
TGTGCCAGCAGTGACCCCCGGTGGTACACCGGGGAGCTGTTTTTT,CASSDPRWYTGELFF,.,TRBJ2-2,15,.,TRBV25-1
TGTGCCAGCAGTACCGGGACTAGCGGAACAGATACGCAGTATTTT,CASSTGTSGTDTQYF,TRBD2,TRBJ2-3,15,.,TRBV25-1
TGTGCCAGCCGGGGGGCGGGTGCTACCTACGAGCAGTACTTC,CASRGAGATYEQYF,.,TRBJ2-7,14,.,TRBV25-1
TGCAGCGCCACACAGGGGGGGTTATCCTACAATGAGCAGTTCTTC,CSATQGGLSYNEQFF,.,TRBJ2-1,15,.,TRBV29-1